A single sample gave rise to the 5 T cell receptor beta chains below, sequenced in a study of metastatic and nonmetastatic thyroid tumors. All patients were treatment-naive before thyroid surgery. TCRdb reanalyzed the PCR reads with MiXCR. The sample has more than 85,000 clones, less than 10% seen once. The sequencing sample was made of blood. Every receptor here comes from a female donor with papillary thyroid cancer or a benign thyroid nodule (not recorded which). Some clones in this sample may be carry-over from other donors' samples.

In its sample, this clone was seen a few times. The CDR3 nucleotides read TGTGCCAGCAGTTACCAGGGGGCGGGCAATCAGCCCCAGCATTTT. Its protein is CASSYQGAGNQPQHF. V and J are TRBV6-2 or TRBV6-3 and TRBJ1-5, with 8 bases lining up with TRBD1. This CDR3 region has 15 residues. The junction had 2 bases not matched to a gene; V was cut back by 2 bases and J by 2 bases. The germline CDR1 and CDR2 sequences are MNHEY and SVGEGT.

There are many counts of this clone. A much larger clone is a single base away; this may be a read error. The chain carries TRBV2 and TRBJ2-7, with 11 bases identical to TRBD1. V lost 9 bases, J lost 5 bases, and 3 bases stayed unmatched. Germline lookup yields CDR1 SNHLY and CDR2 FYNNEI. The CDR3 is 12 residues long. CDR3 sequence: CARWTGGNEQYF. The CDR3 bases are TGTGCCAGATGGACAGGGGGCAACGAGCAGTACTTC.

This clone has more than one count but fewer than ten. The junction departs from the called germline gene at one end, perhaps through a read error. The chain combines TRBV13 with TRBJ2-7, with D tentatively TRBD2 (5 bases). Germline V gives CDR1 PRHDT, CDR2 FYEKMQ (reference sequence). This CDR3 spans 13 amino acids. The CDR3 here is CASSKTRGSEQCF. CDR3 in DNA: TGTGCCAGCAGCAAGACCCGGGGATCCGAGCAGTGCTTC.

This clone was counted between two and nine times. This could be a read error, since a much larger clone is one nucleotide away. This rearrangement joins TRBV6-4 to TRBJ2-5, with 12 bases lining up with TRBD2. Looked up from germline, CDR1 is MRHNA and CDR2 is SNTAGT. CDR3 length: 17 amino acids. V gave up 2 bases and J gave up 4 bases; unmatched junction bases: 8. CDR3 nucleotide sequence: TGTGCCAGCAGTGACGATCCTAGCGGGGGGGTGGGAGAGACCCAGTACTTC. Translated: CASSDDPSGGVGETQYF.

This clone was detected many times. The V gene is TRBV6-1, the J gene TRBJ1-5; D gene ambiguous. With 6 bases removed from V and 3 bases from J, the gap between germline ends came to 9 bases. Germline lookup yields CDR1 MNHNS and CDR2 SASEGT. CDR3 length: 13 residues. The CDR3 region is CASSPELNQPQHF. CDR3 bases: TGTGCCAGCAGCCCAGAGCTCAATCAGCCCCAGCATTTT.